This entry concerns a single TCR beta chain. This record comes from a study of T cells in localized non-small cell lung cancer. The germline V gene encodes CDR1 MDHEN and CDR2 SYDVKM. The CDR3 is made up of 17 amino acids. V dropped 5 bases and J dropped 4; count of bases not matched to a gene: 11. Assay used: immunoSEQ multiplex PCR; TCRdb lists only in-frame clones, some missing. The sample shows 75,000 to 95,000 clones, over 70% of them seen only once. The sequence was obtained from a man aged 35 to 69 with stage II squamous cell lung carcinoma. V and J are TRBV28 and TRBJ1-1; 12 nucleotides agree with TRBD1. Sequencing used PBMCs, obtained before any cancer treatment. CDR3 loop: CASSPVGTGGRGTEAFF. CDR3 sequence (DNA): TGTGCCAGCAGTCCCGTGGGGACAGGGGGCCGAGGCACTGAAGCTTTCTTT. Complete variable domain (other parts from reference TRBV28 and TRBJ1-1): DVKVTQSSRYLVKRTGEKVFLECVQDMDHENMFWYRQDPGLGLRLIYFSYDVKMKEKGDIPEGYSVSREKKERFSLILESASTNQTSMYLCASSPVGTGGRGTEAFFGQGTRLTVV.